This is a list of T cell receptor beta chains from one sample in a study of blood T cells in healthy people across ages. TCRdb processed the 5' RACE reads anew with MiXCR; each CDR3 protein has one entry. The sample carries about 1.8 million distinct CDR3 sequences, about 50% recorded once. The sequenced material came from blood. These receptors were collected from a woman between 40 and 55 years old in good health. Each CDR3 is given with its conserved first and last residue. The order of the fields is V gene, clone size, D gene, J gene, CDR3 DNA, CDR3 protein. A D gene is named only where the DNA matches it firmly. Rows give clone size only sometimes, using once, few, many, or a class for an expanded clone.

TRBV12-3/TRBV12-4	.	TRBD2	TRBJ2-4	TGTGCCAGCGGGAGGGTAGCCAAAAACATTCAGTACTTC	CASGRVAKNIQYF
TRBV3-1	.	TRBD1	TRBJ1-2	TGTGCCAGCAACCAAGAAGTAAGAGGGAGGACAGGGGTCGTCTATGGCTACACCTTC	CASNQEVRGRTGVVYGYTF
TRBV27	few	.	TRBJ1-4	TGTGCCAGCAGATCCCCGGGCGAAAAACTGTTTTTT	CASRSPGEKLFF
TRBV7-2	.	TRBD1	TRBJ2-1	TGTGCCAGCAGCGGCAATTCCGGGACAGGACGTCCTAATGAGCAGTTCTTC	CASSGNSGTGRPNEQFF
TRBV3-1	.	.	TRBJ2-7	TGTGCCAGCAGCCAAGATCTCGGCAGGGGTAAGCAGTACTTC	CASSQDLGRGKQYF
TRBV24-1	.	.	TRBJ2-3	TGTGCCACCAGTGATTTGCAAAGAGGGGGGACCACAGATACGCAGTATTTT	CATSDLQRGGTTDTQYF
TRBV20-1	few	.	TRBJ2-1	TGCAGTGCGCCGTCCAGGGATGAGCAGTTCTTC	CSAPSRDEQFF
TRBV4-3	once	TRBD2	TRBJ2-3	TGCGCCAGCAGCCAAGAAGGTCGGGGGGTAGAGGCAGATACGCAGTATTTT	CASSQEGRGVEADTQYF
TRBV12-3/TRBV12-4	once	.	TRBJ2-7	TGTGCCAGCCGAGGGGCGGGGCGGCCCTACGAGCAGTACTTC	CASRGAGRPYEQYF
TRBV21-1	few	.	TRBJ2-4	TGTGCCAGCAGCCCAAATGGAGCTTTGGGCATTCAGTACTTC	CASSPNGALGIQYF